A selection of T cell receptor beta chains follows, all from one sample in a study of control samples from healthy donors and cancer patients. The method was immunoSEQ multiplex PCR; TCRdb's version includes in-frame clones alone and lacks a portion of them. The sample gives roughly 120,000 clones, approximately 90% of which show up once; 2% to 3% is in the top ten. The sequenced sample was blood. The receptors were gathered from a woman in her 70s in good health. Both conserved end residues are part of each CDR3. D genes are given only for firm matches. Clone size is not always given. Where it is, it says once, few, many or a class for expanded clones.

d_call: TRBD1; clone_size: .; v_call: TRBV3-1/TRBV3-2; j_call: TRBJ1-4; cdr3_aa: CASSQGQGSEKLFF; cdr3_nt: TGTGCCAGCAGCCAGGGACAGGGAAGTGAAAAACTGTTTTTT
d_call: TRBD1; clone_size: few; v_call: TRBV5-6; j_call: TRBJ1-2; cdr3_aa: CASSLGPTGAGYGYTF; cdr3_nt: TGTGCCAGCAGCTTGGGCCCGACAGGGGCTGGCTATGGCTACACCTTC
d_call: TRBD1; clone_size: .; v_call: TRBV6-2/TRBV6-3; j_call: TRBJ2-3; cdr3_aa: CASSPRGTGISDTQYF; cdr3_nt: TGTGCCAGCAGTCCCCGCGGGACAGGGATTTCAGATACGCAGTATTTT
d_call: .; clone_size: .; v_call: TRBV7-3; j_call: TRBJ1-4; cdr3_aa: CASSFSGGDNEKLFF; cdr3_nt: TGTGCCAGCAGTTTCTCTGGCGGGGATAATGAAAAACTGTTTTTT
d_call: .; clone_size: .; v_call: TRBV6-5; j_call: TRBJ2-1; cdr3_aa: CASSQTNEQFF; cdr3_nt: TGTGCCAGCAGCCAGACCAATGAGCAGTTCTTC
d_call: TRBD1; clone_size: few; v_call: TRBV19; j_call: TRBJ1-5; cdr3_aa: CASSTGQGHSNQPQHF; cdr3_nt: TGTGCCAGTAGTACGGGACAGGGCCATAGCAATCAGCCCCAGCATTTT
d_call: TRBD1; clone_size: .; v_call: TRBV9; j_call: TRBJ1-2; cdr3_aa: CASSVTGGGYGYTF; cdr3_nt: TGTGCCAGCAGCGTAACAGGGGGTGGGTATGGCTACACCTTC
d_call: .; clone_size: .; v_call: TRBV27; j_call: TRBJ1-5; cdr3_aa: CASSPDPYQPQHF; cdr3_nt: TGTGCCAGCAGTCCAGACCCATATCAGCCCCAGCATTTT
d_call: TRBD1; clone_size: .; v_call: TRBV5-1; j_call: TRBJ2-5; cdr3_aa: CASSPKDREETQYF; cdr3_nt: TGCGCCAGCAGCCCAAAAGACAGGGAAGAGACCCAGTACTTC
d_call: TRBD1; clone_size: few; v_call: TRBV12-5; j_call: TRBJ1-5; cdr3_aa: CASGLVQGGSQPQHF; cdr3_nt: TGTGCTAGTGGTTTGGTACAAGGGGGCTCTCAGCCCCAGCATTTT
d_call: TRBD1; clone_size: .; v_call: TRBV27; j_call: TRBJ1-6; cdr3_aa: CASSGGTGNSPLHF; cdr3_nt: TGTGCCAGCAGCGGGGGGACAGGAAATTCACCCCTCCACTTT
d_call: .; clone_size: few; v_call: TRBV5-5; j_call: TRBJ1-6; cdr3_aa: CASSFGGERSPLHF; cdr3_nt: TGTGCCAGCAGCTTTGGGGGCGAGCGTTCACCCCTCCACTTT
d_call: .; clone_size: .; v_call: TRBV6-2/TRBV6-3; j_call: TRBJ1-1; cdr3_aa: CASSRELGGTEAFF; cdr3_nt: TGTGCCAGCAGCCGGGAATTAGGGGGCACTGAAGCTTTCTTT
d_call: TRBD1; clone_size: .; v_call: TRBV18; j_call: TRBJ2-7; cdr3_aa: CASSPIPGQGVGEQYF; cdr3_nt: TGTGCCAGCTCACCCATTCCGGGACAGGGGGTCGGCGAGCAGTACTTC
d_call: .; clone_size: .; v_call: TRBV29-1; j_call: TRBJ2-5; cdr3_aa: CSVTPNRVGETQYF; cdr3_nt: TGCAGCGTAACACCGAACAGGGTTGGGGAGACCCAGTACTTC
d_call: TRBD2; clone_size: .; v_call: TRBV2; j_call: TRBJ2-3; cdr3_aa: CASSWTSGGARDTQYF; cdr3_nt: TGTGCCAGCAGTTGGACTAGCGGGGGGGCAAGGGATACGCAGTATTTT
d_call: .; clone_size: .; v_call: TRBV10-3; j_call: TRBJ2-2; cdr3_aa: CAISETALMNTGELFF; cdr3_nt: TGTGCCATCAGTGAGACTGCTCTGATGAACACCGGGGAGCTGTTTTTT
d_call: .; clone_size: .; v_call: TRBV4-1; j_call: TRBJ1-2; cdr3_aa: CASSQPRSGTSYGYTF; cdr3_nt: TGCGCCAGCAGCCAACCGCGGTCGGGGACCAGCTATGGCTACACCTTC
d_call: .; clone_size: .; v_call: TRBV2; j_call: TRBJ1-2; cdr3_aa: CASSVTGQPYGYTF; cdr3_nt: TGTGCCAGCAGTGTCACCGGGCAACCATATGGCTACACCTTC
d_call: TRBD2; clone_size: few; v_call: TRBV13; j_call: TRBJ2-7; cdr3_aa: CASSRLAGGLYEQYF; cdr3_nt: TGTGCCAGCAGCCGACTAGCGGGGGGACTGTACGAGCAGTACTTC
d_call: .; clone_size: .; v_call: TRBV5-1; j_call: TRBJ1-1; cdr3_aa: CASSLGGGMNTEAFF; cdr3_nt: TGCGCCAGCAGCTTGGGAGGGGGGATGAACACTGAAGCTTTCTTT
d_call: .; clone_size: .; v_call: TRBV12-3/TRBV12-4; j_call: TRBJ1-1; cdr3_aa: CASSLPYTEAFF; cdr3_nt: TGTGCCAGCAGTTTACCGTACACTGAAGCTTTCTTT
d_call: .; clone_size: .; v_call: TRBV11-2; j_call: TRBJ2-5; cdr3_aa: CASSLVAGRETQYF; cdr3_nt: TGTGCCAGCAGCTTAGTGGCGGGTCGGGAGACCCAGTACTTC
d_call: .; clone_size: .; v_call: TRBV5-1; j_call: TRBJ1-1; cdr3_aa: CASTPYNMNTEAFF; cdr3_nt: TGCGCCAGCACTCCTTATAATATGAACACTGAAGCTTTCTTT
d_call: .; clone_size: once; v_call: TRBV5-5; j_call: TRBJ1-1; cdr3_aa: CASSLEGNTEAFF; cdr3_nt: TGTGCCAGCAGCTTGGAAGGGAACACTGAAGCTTTCTTT
d_call: TRBD1; clone_size: .; v_call: TRBV19; j_call: TRBJ1-2; cdr3_aa: CASSIPGGFYGYTF; cdr3_nt: TGTGCCAGTAGTATCCCAGGGGGCTTCTATGGCTACACCTTC
d_call: .; clone_size: few; v_call: TRBV19; j_call: TRBJ2-1; cdr3_aa: CASSNKAEQFF; cdr3_nt: TGTGCCAGTAGTAACAAAGCTGAGCAGTTCTTC
d_call: TRBD1; clone_size: once; v_call: TRBV28; j_call: TRBJ1-6; cdr3_aa: CASSLPQGGSPLHF; cdr3_nt: TGTGCCAGCAGTTTACCACAGGGGGGTTCACCCCTCCACTTT
d_call: .; clone_size: .; v_call: TRBV4-1; j_call: TRBJ1-1; cdr3_aa: CASSQVGQGRTEAFF; cdr3_nt: TGCGCCAGCAGCCAAGTCGGTCAGGGAAGGACTGAAGCTTTCTTT
d_call: TRBD2; clone_size: .; v_call: TRBV9; j_call: TRBJ2-5; cdr3_aa: CASSVTSGGVGETQYF; cdr3_nt: TGTGCCAGCAGCGTGACTAGCGGCGGGGTCGGAGAGACCCAGTACTTC
d_call: TRBD2; clone_size: .; v_call: TRBV5-8; j_call: TRBJ2-3; cdr3_aa: CASSGSGGSTDTQYF; cdr3_nt: TGTGCCAGCAGCGGGAGCGGGGGAAGCACAGATACGCAGTATTTT
d_call: .; clone_size: once; v_call: TRBV7-2; j_call: TRBJ2-5; cdr3_aa: CASSLGGVETQYF; cdr3_nt: TGTGCCAGCAGCTTAGGAGGGGTAGAGACCCAGTACTTC
d_call: .; clone_size: .; v_call: TRBV27; j_call: TRBJ2-2; cdr3_aa: CASRALGADTGELFF; cdr3_nt: TGTGCCAGCAGGGCGTTGGGGGCGGACACCGGGGAGCTGTTTTTT
d_call: .; clone_size: .; v_call: TRBV10-3; j_call: TRBJ2-4; cdr3_aa: CAISEGDLAKNIQYF; cdr3_nt: TGTGCCATCAGCGAGGGGGATCTAGCCAAAAACATTCAGTACTTC
d_call: .; clone_size: .; v_call: TRBV6-5; j_call: TRBJ1-1; cdr3_aa: CASTPGRSNTEAFF; cdr3_nt: TGTGCCAGCACCCCAGGAAGATCGAACACTGAAGCTTTCTTT